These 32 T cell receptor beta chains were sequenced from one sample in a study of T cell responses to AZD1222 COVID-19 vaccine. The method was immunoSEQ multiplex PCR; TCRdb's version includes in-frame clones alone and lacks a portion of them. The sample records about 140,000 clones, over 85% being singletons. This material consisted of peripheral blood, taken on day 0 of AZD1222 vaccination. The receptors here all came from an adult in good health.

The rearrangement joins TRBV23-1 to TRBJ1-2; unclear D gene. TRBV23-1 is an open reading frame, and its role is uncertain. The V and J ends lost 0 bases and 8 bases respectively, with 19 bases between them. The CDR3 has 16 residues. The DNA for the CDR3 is TGCGCCAGCAGTCAATCGCCCGCTTTGAGTACGCGGGGCTACACCTTC. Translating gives CASSQSPALSTRGYTF.

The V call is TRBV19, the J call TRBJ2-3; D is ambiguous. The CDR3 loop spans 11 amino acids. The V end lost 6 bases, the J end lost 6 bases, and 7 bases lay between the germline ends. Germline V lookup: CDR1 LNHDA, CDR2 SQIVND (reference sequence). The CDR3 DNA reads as TGTGCCAGTAGCCCCGGGGATACGCAGTATTTT. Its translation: CASSPGDTQYF.

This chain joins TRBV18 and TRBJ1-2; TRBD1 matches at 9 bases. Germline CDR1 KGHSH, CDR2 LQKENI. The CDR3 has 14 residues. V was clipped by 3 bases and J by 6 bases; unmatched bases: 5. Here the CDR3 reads CASSPTGTGNGYTF. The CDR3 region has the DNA TGTGCCAGCTCACCTACCGGGACAGGGAATGGCTACACCTTC.

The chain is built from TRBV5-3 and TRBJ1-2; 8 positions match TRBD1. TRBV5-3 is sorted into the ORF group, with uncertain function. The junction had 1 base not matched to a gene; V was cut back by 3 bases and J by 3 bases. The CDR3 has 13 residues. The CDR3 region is CARSSDRDYGYTF. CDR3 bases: TGTGCCAGAAGCTCGGACAGGGACTATGGCTACACCTTC.

In DNA form, the CDR3 reads TGTGCCAGCACTCCGGTCGGGGCCCTTAACTATGGCTACACCTTC. Amino acid sequence: CASTPVGALNYGYTF. The chain carries TRBV6-6 and TRBJ1-2; maybe TRBD1 (5 bases). From germline, CDR1 is MNHNY and CDR2 SVGAGI (reference sequence). CDR3 length equals 15 residues. Trimming removed 7 bases from V and 1 base from J, with 16 bases in between.

In DNA form, the CDR3 reads TGTGCCAGCAGCAGGACAGGGCGCACTGAAGCTTTCTTT. It encodes CASSRTGRTEAFF. V gene TRBV6-5 combines with J gene TRBJ1-1; 8 nucleotides align to TRBD1. The V gene's germline CDR1 is MNHEY and CDR2 SVGAGI. J was trimmed by 4 bases and V by 6 bases; bases with no gene match: 4. The length of the CDR3 is 13 residues.

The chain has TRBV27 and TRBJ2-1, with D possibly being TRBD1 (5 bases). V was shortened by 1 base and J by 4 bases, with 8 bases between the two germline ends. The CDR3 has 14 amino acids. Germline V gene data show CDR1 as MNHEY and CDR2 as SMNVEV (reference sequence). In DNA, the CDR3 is TGTGCCAGCAGTTTATTTAGGGGATACAATGAGCAGTTCTTC. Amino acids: CASSLFRGYNEQFF.

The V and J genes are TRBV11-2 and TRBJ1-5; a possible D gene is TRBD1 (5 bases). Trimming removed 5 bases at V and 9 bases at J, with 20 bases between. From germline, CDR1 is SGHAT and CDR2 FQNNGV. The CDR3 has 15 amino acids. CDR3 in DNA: TGTGCCAGCAGCCGAGGGGACCAGTCTCAGCGGCCCCAGCATTTT. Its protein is CASSRGDQSQRPQHF. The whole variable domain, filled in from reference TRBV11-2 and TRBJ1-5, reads EAGVAQSPRYKIIEKRQSVAFWCNPISGHATLYWYQQILGQGPKLLIQFQNNGVVDDSQLPKDRFSAERLKGVDSTLKIQPAKLEDSAVYLCASSRGDQSQRPQHFGDGTRLSIL.

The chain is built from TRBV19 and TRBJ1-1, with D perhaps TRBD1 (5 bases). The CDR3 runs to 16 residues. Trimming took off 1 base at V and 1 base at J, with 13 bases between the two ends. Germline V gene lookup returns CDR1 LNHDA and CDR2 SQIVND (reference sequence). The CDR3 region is CASSIVRDGKNTEAFF. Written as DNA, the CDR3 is TGTGCCAGTAGTATAGTAAGGGACGGTAAGAACACTGAAGCTTTCTTT.

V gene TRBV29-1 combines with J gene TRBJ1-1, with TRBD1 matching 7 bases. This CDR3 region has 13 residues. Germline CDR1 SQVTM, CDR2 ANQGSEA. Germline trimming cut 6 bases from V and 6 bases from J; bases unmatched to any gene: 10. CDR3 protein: CSVAGITGAEAFF. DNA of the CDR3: TGCAGCGTGGCGGGAATTACAGGGGCTGAAGCTTTCTTT.

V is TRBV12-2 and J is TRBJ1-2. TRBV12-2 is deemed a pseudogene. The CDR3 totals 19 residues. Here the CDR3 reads CASRLLSPPGGTANYGYTF. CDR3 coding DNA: TGTGCAAGTCGCTTACTCTCACCCCCCGGGGGGACGGCCAACTATGGCTACACCTTC.

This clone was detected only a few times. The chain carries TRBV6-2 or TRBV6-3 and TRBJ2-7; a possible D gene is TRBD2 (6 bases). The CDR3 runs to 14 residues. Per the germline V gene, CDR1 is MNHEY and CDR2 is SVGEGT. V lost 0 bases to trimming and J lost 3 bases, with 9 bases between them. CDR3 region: CASSYSEDYYEQYF. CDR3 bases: TGTGCCAGCAGTTACTCGGAGGACTACTACGAGCAGTACTTC.

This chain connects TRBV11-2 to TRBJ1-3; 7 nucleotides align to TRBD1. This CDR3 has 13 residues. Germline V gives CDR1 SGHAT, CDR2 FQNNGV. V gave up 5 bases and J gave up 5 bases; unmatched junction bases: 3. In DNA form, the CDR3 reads TGTGCCAGCAGCCAACAGGGGAGAAACACCATATATTTT. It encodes CASSQQGRNTIYF.

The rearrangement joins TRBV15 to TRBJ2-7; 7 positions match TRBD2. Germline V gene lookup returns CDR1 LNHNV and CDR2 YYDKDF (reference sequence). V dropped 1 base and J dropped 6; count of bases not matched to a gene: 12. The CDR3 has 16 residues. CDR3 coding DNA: TGTGCCACCAGCAGAGTTGACGGGAGGCTAGCGATCGAGCAGTACTTC. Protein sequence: CATSRVDGRLAIEQYF.

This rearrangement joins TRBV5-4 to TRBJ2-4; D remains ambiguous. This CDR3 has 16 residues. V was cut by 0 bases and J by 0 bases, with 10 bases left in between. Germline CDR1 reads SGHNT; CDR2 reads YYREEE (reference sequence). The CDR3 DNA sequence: TGTGCCAGCAGCTTGGAGGGCGGCTTAGCCAAAAACATTCAGTACTTC. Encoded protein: CASSLEGGLAKNIQYF. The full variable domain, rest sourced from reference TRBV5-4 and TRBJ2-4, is ETGVTQSPTHLIKTRGQQVTLRCSSQSGHNTVSWYQQALGQGPQFIFQYYREEENGRGNFPPRFSGLQFPNYSSELNVNALELDDSALYLCASSLEGGLAKNIQYFGAGTRLSVL.

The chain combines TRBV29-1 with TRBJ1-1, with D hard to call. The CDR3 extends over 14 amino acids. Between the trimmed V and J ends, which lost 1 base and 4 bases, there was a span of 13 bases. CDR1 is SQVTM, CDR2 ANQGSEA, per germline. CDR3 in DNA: TGCAGCGTTGAAGGTGACCCTCTAGTCACTGAAGCTTTCTTT. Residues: CSVEGDPLVTEAFF.

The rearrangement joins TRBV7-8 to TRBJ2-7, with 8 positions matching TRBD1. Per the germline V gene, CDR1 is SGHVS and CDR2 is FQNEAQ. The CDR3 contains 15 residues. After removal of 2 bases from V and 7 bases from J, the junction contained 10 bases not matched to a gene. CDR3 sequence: CASSLIIRGQGEQYF. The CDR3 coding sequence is TGTGCCAGCAGCTTAATTATCAGGGGGCAAGGAGAGCAGTACTTC.

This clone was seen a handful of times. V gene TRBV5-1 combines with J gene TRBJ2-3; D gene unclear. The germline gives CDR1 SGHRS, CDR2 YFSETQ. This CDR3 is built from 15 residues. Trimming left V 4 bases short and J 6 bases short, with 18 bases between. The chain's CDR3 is CASSQNRFAVDTQYF. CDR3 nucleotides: TGCGCCAGCAGCCAAAACAGATTTGCTGTGGATACGCAGTATTTT.

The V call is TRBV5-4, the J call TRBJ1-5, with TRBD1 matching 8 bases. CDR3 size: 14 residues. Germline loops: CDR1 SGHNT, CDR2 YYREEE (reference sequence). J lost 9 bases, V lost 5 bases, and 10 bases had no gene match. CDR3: CASSPGTGDLPQHF. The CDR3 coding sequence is TGTGCCAGCAGTCCCGGGACAGGCGACTTGCCCCAGCATTTT.

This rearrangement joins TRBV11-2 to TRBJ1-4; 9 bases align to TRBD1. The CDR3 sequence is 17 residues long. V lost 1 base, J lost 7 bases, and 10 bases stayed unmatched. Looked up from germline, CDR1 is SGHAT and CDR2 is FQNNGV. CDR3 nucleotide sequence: TGTGCCAGCAGCTTAGTAAGCCTTGGGACAGGGAGTGAAAAACTGTTTTTT. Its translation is CASSLVSLGTGSEKLFF.

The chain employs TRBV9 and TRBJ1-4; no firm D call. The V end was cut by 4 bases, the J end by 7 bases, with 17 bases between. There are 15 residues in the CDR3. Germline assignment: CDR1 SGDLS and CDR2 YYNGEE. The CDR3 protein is CASSSEDRPFEKLFF. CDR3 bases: TGTGCCAGCAGCAGCGAGGACCGCCCTTTTGAAAAACTGTTTTTT.

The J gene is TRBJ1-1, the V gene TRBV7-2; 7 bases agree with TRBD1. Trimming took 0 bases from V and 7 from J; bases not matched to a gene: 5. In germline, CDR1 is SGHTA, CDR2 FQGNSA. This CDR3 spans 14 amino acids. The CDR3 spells CASSLALRGDEAFF. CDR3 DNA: TGTGCCAGCAGCTTAGCGCTCAGGGGGGATGAAGCTTTCTTT.

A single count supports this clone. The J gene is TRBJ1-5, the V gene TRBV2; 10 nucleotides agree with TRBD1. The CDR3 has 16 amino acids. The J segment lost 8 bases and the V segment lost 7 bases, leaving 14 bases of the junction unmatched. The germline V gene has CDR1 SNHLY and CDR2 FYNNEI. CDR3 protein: CASTPGPGQGNEPQHF. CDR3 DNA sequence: TGTGCCAGCACTCCAGGACCGGGACAGGGGAACGAGCCCCAGCATTTT.

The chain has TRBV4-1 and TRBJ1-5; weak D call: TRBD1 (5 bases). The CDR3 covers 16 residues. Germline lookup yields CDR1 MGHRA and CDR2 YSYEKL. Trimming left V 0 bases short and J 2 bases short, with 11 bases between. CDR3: CASSQEQGRGNQPQHF. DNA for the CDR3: TGCGCCAGCAGCCAAGAGCAGGGTAGGGGCAATCAGCCCCAGCATTTT.

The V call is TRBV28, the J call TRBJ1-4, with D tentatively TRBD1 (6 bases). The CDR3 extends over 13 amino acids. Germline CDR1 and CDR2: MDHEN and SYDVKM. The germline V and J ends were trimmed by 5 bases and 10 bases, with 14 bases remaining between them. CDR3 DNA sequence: TGTGCCAGCAGTCCGGGAAGGGGGACAAAACTGTTTTTT. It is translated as CASSPGRGTKLFF.

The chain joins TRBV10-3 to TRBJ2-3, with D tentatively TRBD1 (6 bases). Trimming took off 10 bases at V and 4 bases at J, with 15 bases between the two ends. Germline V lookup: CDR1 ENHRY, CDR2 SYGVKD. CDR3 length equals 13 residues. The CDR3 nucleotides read TGTGCCACCGGACAGTCTGGATCAGATACGCAGTATTTT. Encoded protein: CATGQSGSDTQYF.

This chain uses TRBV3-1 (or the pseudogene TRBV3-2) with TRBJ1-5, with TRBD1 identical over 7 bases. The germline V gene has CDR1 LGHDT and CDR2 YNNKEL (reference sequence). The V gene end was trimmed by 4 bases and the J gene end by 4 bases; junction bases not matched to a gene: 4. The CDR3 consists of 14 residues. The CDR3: CASSLGTDNQPQHF. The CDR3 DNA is TGTGCCAGCAGCCTCGGGACAGATAATCAGCCCCAGCATTTT.

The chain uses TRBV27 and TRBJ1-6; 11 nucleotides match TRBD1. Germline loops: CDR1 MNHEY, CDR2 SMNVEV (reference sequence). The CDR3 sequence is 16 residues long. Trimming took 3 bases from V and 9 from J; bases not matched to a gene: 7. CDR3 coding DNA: TGTGCCAGCAGTTTCCCCCGGACAGGGGGCTTTTCACCCCTCCACTTT. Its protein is CASSFPRTGGFSPLHF.

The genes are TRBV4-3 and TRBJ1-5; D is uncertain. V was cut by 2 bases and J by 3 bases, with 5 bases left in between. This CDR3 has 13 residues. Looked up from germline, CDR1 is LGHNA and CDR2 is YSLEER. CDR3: CASSQSLNQPQHF. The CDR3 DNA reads TGCGCCAGCAGCCAATCTCTCAATCAGCCCCAGCATTTT.

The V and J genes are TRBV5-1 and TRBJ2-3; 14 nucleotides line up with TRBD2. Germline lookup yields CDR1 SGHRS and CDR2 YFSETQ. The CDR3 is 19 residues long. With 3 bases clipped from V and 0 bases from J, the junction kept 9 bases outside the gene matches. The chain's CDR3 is CASSSGLAGGTASTDTQYF. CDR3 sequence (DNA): TGCGCCAGCAGCTCCGGACTAGCGGGGGGTACCGCTAGCACAGATACGCAGTATTTT.

The CDR3: CASRADRTGNTIYF. The CDR3 DNA sequence: TGTGCCAGCAGGGCTGACAGAACCGGAAACACCATATATTTT. The V call is TRBV2, the J call TRBJ1-3, with D tentatively TRBD1 (5 bases). Germline V gene data show CDR1 as SNHLY and CDR2 as FYNNEI. The V end was cut by 6 bases, the J end by 4 bases, with 13 bases between. The CDR3 spans 14 residues. Full variable domain (missing parts from reference TRBV2 and TRBJ1-3): EPEVTQTPSHQVTQMGQEVILRCVPISNHLYFYWYRQILGQKVEFLVSFYNNEISEKSEIFDDQFSVERPDGSNFTLKIRSTKLEDSAMYFCASRADRTGNTIYFGEGSWLTVV.

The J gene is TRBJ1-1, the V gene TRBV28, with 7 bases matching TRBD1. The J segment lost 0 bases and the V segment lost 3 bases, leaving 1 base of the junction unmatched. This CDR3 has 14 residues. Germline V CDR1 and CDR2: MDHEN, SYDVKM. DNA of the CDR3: TGTGCCAGCAGTTTTCAGGGGGTGAACACTGAAGCTTTCTTT. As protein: CASSFQGVNTEAFF.